The 21 T cell receptor beta chains below were found in one sample sequenced in a study of blood T cell repertoires in COVID-19. Sequencing used immunoSEQ multiplex PCR; TCRdb keeps in-frame clones, though not all of them. Of fewer than 120,000 clones listed, 88% are singletons. Material: peripheral blood. Receptor source: a woman between 50 and 59 years old with acute or convalescent COVID-19.

The chain joins TRBV28 to TRBJ2-1, with 9 bases that match TRBD2. The V gene's germline CDR1 is MDHEN and CDR2 SYDVKM. CDR3 length equals 11 residues. The CDR3 here is CVTSGNNEQFF. The CDR3 DNA reads TGTGTGACTAGCGGTAACAATGAGCAGTTCTTC.

J is TRBJ1-5 and V is TRBV28, with TRBD1 matching 8 bases. From germline, CDR1 is MDHEN and CDR2 SYDVKM. With V trimmed by 7 bases and J by 9 bases, 11 bases remained unmatched. The CDR3 runs to 14 residues. The CDR3 loop reads CASIILPGQGPQHF. CDR3 DNA sequence: TGTGCCAGCATCATTTTACCAGGACAGGGGCCCCAGCATTTT. The complete variable domain, with remaining parts taken from reference TRBV28 and TRBJ1-5, reads DVKVTQSSRYLVKRTGEKVFLECVQDMDHENMFWYRQDPGLGLRLIYFSYDVKMKEKGDIPEGYSVSREKKERFSLILESASTNQTSMYLCASIILPGQGPQHFGDGTRLSIL.

V gene TRBV5-4 combines with J gene TRBJ2-2; 11 bases fit TRBD2. This CDR3 region has 18 residues. V lost 4 bases and J lost 9; bases outside the gene matches: 17. Germline V gene sequence: CDR1 SGHNT, CDR2 YYREEE (reference sequence). As DNA, the CDR3 is TGTGCCAGCAGCCAACTTGGGGGACTAGCGGACGTTCGCCGGGAGCTGTTTTTT. This sequence encodes CASSQLGGLADVRRELFF.

The chain combines TRBV14 with TRBJ1-2; D is uncertain. The CDR3 covers 13 residues. V lost 1 base, J lost 3 bases, and 6 bases lay in between. In germline, CDR1 is SGHDN, CDR2 FVKESK. The CDR3 loop is CASSQVLDYGYTF. The CDR3 coding sequence is TGTGCCAGCAGCCAAGTTCTAGACTATGGCTACACCTTC.

This chain uses TRBV29-1 with TRBJ1-2; possibly TRBD1 for D (6 bases). The CDR3 spans 12 residues. The V gene lost 3 bases and the J gene lost 5 bases, with 10 bases spanning the gap. The germline V gene encodes CDR1 SQVTM and CDR2 ANQGSEA. CDR3: CSVDLQGYGYTF. CDR3 DNA sequence: TGCAGCGTTGATCTTCAGGGGTATGGCTACACCTTC.

The chain employs TRBV9 and TRBJ1-2, with TRBD1 matching 9 bases. Germline V gives CDR1 SGDLS, CDR2 YYNGEE. Trimming removed 0 bases from V and 7 bases from J; junction bases left unmatched: 10. The CDR3 has 16 amino acids. Here the CDR3 reads CASSVGGQGPLFGYTF. DNA of the CDR3: TGTGCCAGCAGCGTAGGGGGACAGGGACCCCTTTTTGGCTACACCTTC.

For this clone: Other DNA sequences in this sample translate to the same CDR3. The chain is built from TRBV7-6 and TRBJ2-7; TRBD2 matches 9 bases. The CDR3 length is 15 residues. V dropped 1 base and J dropped 2; count of bases not matched to a gene: 3. Germline CDR1 reads SGHVS; CDR2 reads FNYEAQ. The CDR3 region is CASSLGAGGTYEQYF. As DNA, the CDR3 is TGTGCCAGCAGCTTAGGAGCGGGAGGTACCTACGAGCAGTACTTC.

This chain links TRBV6-5 with TRBJ2-5; D is unclear. The V gene's germline CDR1 is MNHEY and CDR2 SVGAGI. The V end lost 5 bases, the J end lost 5 bases, and 12 bases lay between the germline ends. This CDR3 contains 13 residues. CDR3 coding DNA: TGTGCCAGCAGTCCGTTAGCTCTCGAGACCCAGTACTTC. Amino acid sequence: CASSPLALETQYF.

The CDR3 spells CASSWEGGMKSGYTF. CDR3 DNA: TGTGCCAGCAGCTGGGAGGGGGGGATGAAAAGTGGCTACACCTTC. The rearrangement uses TRBV7-2 and TRBJ1-2; tentative D call: TRBD1 (6 bases). V lost 4 bases and J lost 7, with 19 bases in between. The CDR3 covers 15 residues. Germline lookup yields CDR1 SGHTA and CDR2 FQGNSA.

The CDR3 DNA is TGTGCCAGCAGCTCTAGATTGAGGGGGTTTACGGTGACTGAAGCTTTCTTT. Protein sequence: CASSSRLRGFTVTEAFF. J is TRBJ1-1 and V is TRBV7-2; TRBD1 is a possible D gene (6 bases). The CDR3 contains 17 residues. The germline V and J ends were trimmed by 4 bases and 5 bases, with 23 bases remaining between them. In germline, CDR1 is SGHTA, CDR2 FQGNSA.

This chain links TRBV19 with TRBJ2-7; possibly TRBD1 for D (5 bases). Germline V gene lookup returns CDR1 LNHDA and CDR2 SQIVND (reference sequence). Trimming shortened V by 1 base and J by 0 bases, and 10 bases separated the two germline ends. There are 15 residues in the CDR3. The CDR3 here is CASSIGQTSSYEQYF. For the CDR3, the DNA is TGTGCCAGTAGTATAGGACAGACGAGCTCCTACGAGCAGTACTTC.

The V and J genes are TRBV28 and TRBJ2-1, with TRBD2 as a possible D gene (6 bases). V dropped 1 base and J dropped 6 bases, with 16 bases sitting between them. Germline V gene lookup returns CDR1 MDHEN and CDR2 SYDVKM. The CDR3 covers 16 residues. The DNA of the CDR3 is TGTGCCAGCAGTTTATTTCAGACTAGGAGGGGCAATGAGCAGTTCTTC. This translates into CASSLFQTRRGNEQFF.

The rearrangement uses TRBV7-9 and TRBJ1-3, with D unresolved. V lost 6 bases to trimming and J lost 7 bases, with 13 bases between them. CDR3 size: 13 residues. Germline CDR1 reads SEHNR; CDR2 reads FQNEAQ (reference sequence). The CDR3 bases are TGTGCCAGCAGTGTCGGTTCTGCCAACACCATATATTTT. Residues: CASSVGSANTIYF.

This clone has only a few counts. The chain couples TRBV7-9 to TRBJ1-2; 7 bases match TRBD1. Trimming took 8 bases from V and 3 from J; bases not matched to a gene: 6. The germline V gene has CDR1 SEHNR and CDR2 FQNEAQ (reference sequence). CDR3 length: 13 residues. DNA of the CDR3: TGTGCCAGCCGTCGGGACAGCGACTATGGCTACACCTTC. It is translated as CASRRDSDYGYTF.

This chain connects TRBV6-1 to TRBJ2-7; 7 bases match TRBD1. CDR3 size: 15 residues. Trimming removed 2 bases from V and 6 bases from J; junction bases left unmatched: 10. Per the germline V gene, CDR1 is MNHNS and CDR2 is SASEGT. CDR3 region: CASSELGQADSEQYF. For the CDR3, the DNA is TGTGCCAGCAGTGAACTAGGACAGGCCGACTCCGAGCAGTACTTC.

The chain joins TRBV29-1 to TRBJ2-1; 7 bases fit TRBD1. Germline-derived CDR1 and CDR2 are SQVTM and ANQGSEA. The V gene end was trimmed by 0 bases and the J gene end by 7 bases; junction bases not matched to a gene: 6. CDR3 length: 14 residues. The CDR3 nucleotides read TGCAGCGTTGAAGAACGGGCCAGGGGGAATGAGCAGTTCTTC. This encodes CSVEERARGNEQFF.

The chain employs TRBV18 and TRBJ1-3, with D unclear. Germline CDR1 is KGHSH and CDR2 is LQKENI. The CDR3 totals 17 residues. With 3 bases removed from V and 0 bases from J, the gap between germline ends came to 15 bases. The CDR3 loop reads CASSPFGITGSGNTIYF. In DNA form, the CDR3 reads TGTGCCAGCTCACCCTTCGGTATAACGGGCTCTGGAAACACCATATATTTT.

The rearrangement links TRBV24-1 to TRBJ2-1, with TRBD2 as a possible D gene (5 bases). Trimming cost V 3 bases and J 12 bases, with 14 bases left between them. Germline CDR1 is KGHDR and CDR2 is SFDVKD. There are 13 residues in the CDR3. The CDR3 bases are TGTGCCACCAGTGATCTTGCCCGGGAAGGGCAGTTCTTC. The encoded protein is CATSDLAREGQFF.

V gene TRBV4-1 combines with J gene TRBJ2-1; D gene uncertain. The CDR3 runs to 16 residues. V lost 0 bases to trimming and J lost 7 bases, with 16 bases between them. The germline CDR1 and CDR2 sequences are MGHRA and YSYEKL. CDR3 DNA sequence: TGCGCCAGCAGCCAAGATTGGGCCTTGGCTGGGAATGAGCAGTTCTTC. Translating it yields CASSQDWALAGNEQFF.

The chain uses TRBV18 and TRBJ1-1; no definite D call. This CDR3 has 14 residues. The ends were cut back, 2 bases at V and 3 bases at J, with 10 bases in the middle. Germline V gene sequence: CDR1 KGHSH, CDR2 LQKENI. The CDR3, as DNA: TGTGCCAGCTCACCAACCACCGGGGACACTGAAGCTTTCTTT. It encodes CASSPTTGDTEAFF.

The chain links TRBV6-5 to TRBJ1-4; tentatively, D is TRBD1 (6 bases). The ends were cut back, 5 bases at V and 8 bases at J, with 18 bases in the middle. This CDR3 is built from 15 residues. Per germline, CDR1 MNHEY and CDR2 SVGAGI. In nucleotides, the CDR3 is TGTGCCAGCAGTCCCTGGTCAGGGGTGAAGGAAAAACTGTTTTTT. Translation gives CASSPWSGVKEKLFF.